This T cell receptor (beta chain) was found in a study of blood T cell repertoires in COVID-19. This clone was seen only once. Trimming took 8 bases from V and 5 from J, leaving 21 bases between them. The germline V gene has CDR1 SNHLY and CDR2 FYNNEI. This CDR3 has 15 amino acids. The table came from immunoSEQ multiplex PCR; TCRdb's copy has only in-frame clones and leaves some out. The data contain about 160,000 clones, less than 85% of them seen just once; the ten biggest clones take up around 8.1%. This chain uses TRBV2 with TRBJ2-5; D is perhaps TRBD1 (6 bases). The TCR comes from a woman aged 55-69 years with COVID-19, enrolled during active disease. The sample comprised peripheral blood. CDR3 DNA: TGTGCCAGCCTGTCCGGGACAAACCCCTGGGAGACCCAGTACTTC. Its protein is CASLSGTNPWETQYF.